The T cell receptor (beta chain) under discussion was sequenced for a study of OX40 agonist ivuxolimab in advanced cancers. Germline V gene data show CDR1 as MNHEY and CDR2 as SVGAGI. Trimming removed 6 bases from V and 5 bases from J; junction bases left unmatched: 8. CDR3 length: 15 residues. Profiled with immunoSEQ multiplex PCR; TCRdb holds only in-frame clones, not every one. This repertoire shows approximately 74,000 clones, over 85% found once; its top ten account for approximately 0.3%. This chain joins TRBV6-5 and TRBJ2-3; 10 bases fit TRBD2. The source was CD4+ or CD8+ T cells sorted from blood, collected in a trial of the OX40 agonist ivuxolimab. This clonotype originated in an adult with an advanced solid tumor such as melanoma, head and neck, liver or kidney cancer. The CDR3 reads CASSLSGGAKDTQYF. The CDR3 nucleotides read TGTGCCAGCAGCCTGAGCGGGGGGGCCAAAGATACGCAGTATTTT.